The entry that follows covers one T cell receptor beta chain sequence. Its specificity is unknown. V was pared by 0 bases and J by 0 bases, with 18 bases between. The CDR3 loop spans 20 amino acids. CDR1 and CDR2 from the germline V gene are WSHSY and SAAADI. The sample is drawn from a study of cytomegalovirus exposure and HLA in healthy donors. Study results and caveats: As a later analysis revealed, most CMV-associated TCR beta chains appeared HLA-restricted. The productive fraction for most TCR beta V segments was about 87% or about 30% in an earlier analysis.

A multiplex PCR was run with 60 Vbeta primers and 13 Jbeta primers. Produced via immunoSEQ multiplex PCR; TCRdb's table is partial and in-frame only. The sample has approximately 70,000 clones, about 71% seen once. The sequence derives from a man aged 55 to 69 in good health and CMV-seropositive. The specimen was PBMCs. The chain carries TRBV10-2 and TRBJ1-6, with unresolved D. The chain's CDR3 is CASSESKQWPTSSYNSPLHF. CDR3 sequence (DNA): TGCGCCAGCAGTGAGTCGAAACAGTGGCCTACTAGCTCCTATAATTCACCCCTCCACTTT.